This T cell receptor beta chain was recovered during a study of shared clonotypes between healthy human individuals. Concerning this clone: What it recognizes is unknown.

Study conclusions and caveats: For naive CD4 cells, roughly 5% of clonotypes were shared across a handful of donors. It was the non-shared clonotypes that had lower generation probabilities than clonotypes shared by all four donors.

The CDR3 covers 11 residues. The V end was cut by 5 bases, the J end by 7 bases, with 6 bases between. Per germline, CDR1 MNHEY and CDR2 SVGAGI. In replicate PCRs of sorted subsets, around 0.2 ug DNA, approximately 30,000 T cell genomes, was used. Original handling: ImmunoSEQ junction-only sequences lacked quality scores, so their filtering differed. TCRdb keeps only in-frame clones here, not all; method: immunoSEQ multiplex PCR. That table furnishes V, J and clone size, whereas the DNA furnished D and trimming. The repertoire includes roughly 2 million clones, about 94% of them detected once, and 0.85% to 1.3% sits in the top ten. Naive CD8 cells lacked CD45RO and underwent positive selection for CCR7, leaving out terminally differentiated effector memory CD45RA+ cells.

The chain links TRBV6-5 to TRBJ2-1; D gene uncertain. This receptor was taken from a man aged 18-30 years in good health. The sequenced sample was naive CD8+ T cells sorted from blood. CDR3 loop: CASSMGNEQFF. CDR3 DNA sequence: TGTGCCAGCAGTATGGGAAATGAGCAGTTCTTC.